The rows below give T cell receptor beta chains drawn from one sample of a study of Ad26.COV2.S vaccination and SARS-CoV-2 variants. The table came from immunoSEQ multiplex PCR; TCRdb's copy has only in-frame clones and leaves some out. Of fewer than 300,000 clones in the sample, more than 75% were seen once. The starting material was peripheral blood, obtained in a trial of Ad26.COV2.S vaccine versus placebo. Receptors originate from a person aged 18 to 59 who received the Ad26.COV2.S COVID-19 vaccine or a placebo. The conserved cysteine and the conserved F or W are not part of the CDR3 here. D genes are given only for firm matches.

D | length | V | CDR3
TRBD1 | 11 | TRBV6-5 | ASSRTGSQPQH
- | 10 | TRBV28 | ASSLSIYGYT
- | 11 | TRBV2 | ASSQTENTEAF
TRBD1 | 12 | TRBV6-1 | ASSEAYRGNEQF
- | 11 | TRBV7-8 | ASSPDPRDGAF
- | 15 | TRBV28 | ASSSPGLSSYNSPLH
- | 12 | TRBV5-5 | ASSYREAGYGYT
- | 13 | TRBV5-4 | ASSRAAIGVGGYT
- | 11 | TRBV30 | AWSARINQPQH
- | 13 | TRBV5-1 | ASSPSGGQTPSLH
TRBD1 | 13 | TRBV5-4 | ASSIRQGARETQY
TRBD1 | 13 | TRBV7-9 | ASSLGQGAGYEQY
TRBD1 | 11 | TRBV5-1 | ASSLQGAYEQY
- | 12 | TRBV11-2 | ASSLVTGQETQY
- | 12 | TRBV10-1 | ASSGSTGANVLT
- | 14 | TRBV6-6 | ASSNSGYQAKNIQY
- | 14 | TRBV4-1 | ASSKRGIGNTGELF
- | 11 | TRBV5-6 | ASSPGAAYEQY
- | 13 | TRBV7-3 | ASSPNPAGVAEAF
TRBD1 | 14 | TRBV6-5 | ASSYLPGQVDSPLH